The sequence of this TCR beta chain was determined in a study of glioma-infiltrating T cells. Study findings and constraints: Gliomas, especially low-grade, showed above-expected tissue-blood divergence; non-neoplastic patients showed below.

This clonotype occurred many times. Its antigen remains unidentified. Germline CDR1 and CDR2: SGHTA and FQGNSA. The CDR3 has 16 residues. With 1 base clipped from V and 2 bases from J, the junction kept 2 bases outside the gene matches. TCR alpha and beta CDR3 regions were amplified from RNA using iRepertoire nested multiplex PCR. TCRdb called the multiplex PCR reads again in MiXCR, with one record for every CDR3 protein. Of around 97,000 distinct CDR3 sequences listed, around 28% are singletons. The rearrangement uses TRBV7-2 and TRBJ2-3; TRBD2 matches 11 bases. This TCR was sampled from a human donor with low-grade glioma or glioblastoma, undergoing nonglioma brain surgery, or in good health (not recorded which). Sequences were obtained from glioma tissue, nonneoplastic brain tissue, or PBMCs (not recorded which). CDR3 nucleotide sequence: TGTGCCAGCAGCTTAGGACTAGCGGGGCCCACAGATACGCAGTATTTT. This encodes CASSLGLAGPTDTQYF.